The 18 T cell receptor beta chains presented below share a single source sample, sequenced in a study of CD8 T cells in Susac syndrome. RNA amounts of about 0.5 to 1 ug underwent reverse transcription with random hexamers. Each CDR3 protein is one row after TCRdb ran MiXCR on the immunoSEQ multiplex PCR reads. Here the sample spans around 140,000 distinct CDR3 sequences, around 95% being singletons. The sample was CD4+ T cells from PBMCs. These receptors came from a human donor with multiple sclerosis.

This chain connects TRBV9 to TRBJ1-1, with D perhaps matching TRBD1 (6 bases). The CDR3 spans 15 residues. Trimming pared 4 bases from V and 1 base from J, leaving 14 bases between. Looked up from germline, CDR1 is SGDLS and CDR2 is YYNGEE. CDR3 loop: CASSSSGQKNTEAFF. For the CDR3, the DNA is TGTGCCAGCAGCTCCTCGGGACAAAAGAACACTGAAGCTTTCTTT.

This chain joins TRBV28 and TRBJ2-7; 10 bases fit TRBD1. CDR3 length: 16 residues. Germline CDR1 and CDR2: MDHEN and SYDVKM. Trimming removed 4 bases from V and 9 bases from J; junction bases left unmatched: 15. CDR3 sequence reads: CASSSPRTGGPGGQYF. The CDR3 DNA sequence: TGTGCCAGCAGTTCCCCTAGGACAGGGGGACCAGGGGGGCAGTACTTC.

The chain uses TRBV2 and TRBJ2-2; D is ambiguous. V lost 6 bases and J lost 1, with 9 bases in between. CDR1 is SNHLY, CDR2 FYNNEI, per germline. The CDR3 contains 14 residues. The CDR3 is CASRVSENTGELFF. The CDR3 DNA sequence: TGTGCCAGCAGAGTCAGCGAGAACACCGGGGAGCTGTTTTTT.

This clonotype was counted once. The chain's CDR3 is CSVSNRNQPQHF. DNA of the CDR3: TGCAGCGTTAGTAACAGGAATCAGCCCCAGCATTTT. The V call is TRBV29-1, the J call TRBJ1-5, with D maybe TRBD1 (5 bases). With 5 bases removed from V and 4 bases from J, the gap between germline ends came to 9 bases. The CDR3 runs to 12 residues. CDR1 and CDR2 (germline): SQVTM, ANQGSEA.

CDR3 coding DNA: TGCAGCGTTGAACTCCGACCACTCTATGGCTACACCTTC. Amino acids: CSVELRPLYGYTF. The V call is TRBV29-1, the J call TRBJ1-2, with D hard to call. V was cut by 2 bases and J by 4 bases, with 11 bases left in between. The CDR3 loop spans 13 amino acids. CDR1 and CDR2 (germline): SQVTM, ANQGSEA.

V is TRBV23-1 and J is TRBJ2-5; D is possibly TRBD2 (5 bases). TRBV23-1 qualifies as an ORF whose function is uncertain. The CDR3 is made up of 13 amino acids. Between the trimmed V and J ends, which lost 6 bases and 0 bases, there was a span of 8 bases. CDR3 DNA sequence: TGCGCCAGCAGGAGGGTAAACCAAGAGACCCAGTACTTC. Translation: CASRRVNQETQYF.

The chain is built from TRBV12-3 or TRBV12-4 and TRBJ1-2, with D perhaps matching TRBD1 (6 bases). The CDR3 has 12 residues. V gave up 4 bases and J gave up 5 bases, with 8 bases separating them. The CDR3 DNA reads TGTGCCAGCAGTTGGGGGACATATGGCTACACCTTC. Translating gives CASSWGTYGYTF.

The chain employs TRBV7-2 and TRBJ2-7; D is unresolved. The CDR3 runs to 14 residues. With 1 base removed from V and 3 bases from J, the gap between germline ends came to 10 bases. Germline V gene data show CDR1 as SGHTA and CDR2 as FQGNSA. The chain's CDR3 is CASSLVIQGYEQYF. The DNA for the CDR3 is TGTGCCAGCAGCTTAGTTATTCAAGGCTACGAGCAGTACTTC.

The rearrangement joins TRBV4-3 to TRBJ2-2; D is perhaps TRBD1 or TRBD2 (5 bases each). The CDR3 loop spans 15 amino acids. CDR1 and CDR2 from the germline V gene are LGHNA and YSLEER. Trimming took off 0 bases at V and 4 bases at J, with 9 bases between the two ends. In nucleotides, the CDR3 is TGCGCCAGCAGCCAAGATCTAGGGACCACCGGGGAGCTGTTTTTT. This sequence encodes CASSQDLGTTGELFF.

The chain carries TRBV5-1 and TRBJ1-2; no clear D. The CDR3 spans 15 residues. Germline-derived CDR1 and CDR2 are SGHRS and YFSETQ. Trimming pared 4 bases from V and 2 bases from J, leaving 15 bases between. DNA of the CDR3: TGCGCCAGCAGCCGCAACACGATCGGGAACTATGGCTACACCTTC. It is translated as CASSRNTIGNYGYTF.

The rearrangement uses TRBV12-3 or TRBV12-4 and TRBJ2-5; D possibly corresponds to TRBD2 (5 bases). This CDR3 has 15 residues. Deletions cut 8 bases from V and 7 bases from J, with 23 bases between. CDR3 bases: TGTGCCAGCCTTGGAGGAACAGTACCTTTAGGGACCCAGTACTTC. Encoded protein: CASLGGTVPLGTQYF.

V is TRBV7-2 and J is TRBJ1-1, with 7 bases that match TRBD1. V lost 5 bases to trimming and J lost 6 bases; unmatched junction nucleotides: 9. The CDR3 spans 14 residues. CDR1 is SGHTA and CDR2 is FQGNSA in the germline V gene. In nucleotides, the CDR3 is TGTGCCAGCAGCCCGGGACAGCTGAGGGCTGAAGCTTTCTTT. It translates to CASSPGQLRAEAFF.

The chain joins TRBV20-1 to TRBJ2-6, with D unresolved. Per germline, CDR1 DFQATT and CDR2 SNEGSKA (reference sequence). Trimming pared 5 bases from V and 4 bases from J, leaving 12 bases between. The CDR3 sequence is 14 residues long. The CDR3 DNA is TGCAGTGCTGGAAAATTGGGAGGGGCCAACGTCCTGACTTTC. Translating gives CSAGKLGGANVLTF.

V is TRBV27 and J is TRBJ1-2, with TRBD1 matching over 10 bases. This CDR3 is 15 amino acids long. Germline V gene sequence: CDR1 MNHEY, CDR2 SMNVEV (reference sequence). Trimming at V came to 2 bases and at J to 4 bases, leaving 4 bases not matched to a gene. CDR3 sequence (DNA): TGTGCCAGCAGTTTAACCAGGACAGGGGGCTATGGCTACACCTTC. It yields the protein CASSLTRTGGYGYTF.

This clonotype was recorded a few times. V gene TRBV18 combines with J gene TRBJ2-3, with D perhaps given as TRBD1 or TRBD2 (5 bases each). V was cut by 2 bases and J by 0 bases, with 6 bases left in between. CDR3 length: 14 amino acids. Germline V gene lookup returns CDR1 KGHSH and CDR2 LQKENI. DNA for the CDR3: TGTGCCAGCTCACCAGGGGGAAGCACAGATACGCAGTATTTT. Protein product: CASSPGGSTDTQYF.

The chain uses TRBV27 and TRBJ2-1; D not resolved. The germline gives CDR1 MNHEY, CDR2 SMNVEV (reference sequence). The CDR3 is 14 amino acids. V lost 4 bases to trimming and J lost 0 bases, with 7 bases between them. CDR3 bases: TGTGCCAGCAGTTCGGTCCGCTCCTACAATGAGCAGTTCTTC. Its translation is CASSSVRSYNEQFF.

V is TRBV5-1 and J is TRBJ1-3; D remains unclear. CDR1 and CDR2 from the germline V gene are SGHRS and YFSETQ. There are 14 residues in the CDR3. V was trimmed by 1 base and J by 0 bases, leaving 5 bases between them. CDR3 in amino acids: CASSLSVSGNTIYF. The CDR3 DNA sequence: TGCGCCAGCAGCTTGTCGGTCTCTGGAAACACCATATATTTT.

The chain recombines TRBV29-1 with TRBJ2-3; 8 bases line up with TRBD1. The length of the CDR3 is 15 residues. CDR1 and CDR2 (germline): SQVTM, ANQGSEA. V shed 3 bases and J 3 bases; nucleotides not matched to a gene: 8. The chain's CDR3 is CSVERTGMATDTQYF. The CDR3 DNA follows: TGCAGCGTTGAGAGGACAGGGATGGCGACAGATACGCAGTATTTT.